This TCR beta chain was retrieved from a study of blood T cell repertoires in COVID-19. Germline trimming cut 8 bases from V and 7 bases from J; bases unmatched to any gene: 12. The CDR3 is 16 amino acids. Germline CDR1 SEHNR, CDR2 FQNEAQ (reference sequence). The repertoire was sequenced with immunoSEQ multiplex PCR; TCRdb's copy has only in-frame clones and lacks some. This sample has 150,000 to 170,000 clones, with about four fifths found just once. The chain links TRBV7-9 to TRBJ2-1, with TRBD2 matching over 12 bases. This sequence originates from a woman aged 55-70 years with acute or convalescent COVID-19. Sequenced sample: peripheral blood. The CDR3 coding sequence is TGTGCCAGCCGAGAAGCTAGCGGGGGGGCAATTAATGAGCAGTTCTTC. Translation gives CASREASGGAINEQFF.